The TCR beta chain described here comes from a study of blood T cell repertoires in COVID-19. Study context: Both acute and convalescent COVID-19 samples were obtained from the United States, Italy and Spain. PBMCs, B-cell-depleted T cells, or T cells were the source of the cDNA or gDNA that made up the material.

Seattle participants joined during active infection and were tracked over time. Per the authors' pipeline: Counts of nucleated cells, estimated from reference gene primer amplification, were obtained. Assay used: immunoSEQ multiplex PCR; TCRdb lists only in-frame clones, some missing. The V and J calls and clone size come from that table; D and trimming were worked out from the DNA. Of about 56,000 clones listed, 89% are singletons. The TCR originated in a woman aged 55-69 years with COVID-19, enrolled during active disease. Sequenced input: peripheral blood.

CDR3 region: CASSARDANSPLHF. CDR3 DNA: TGTGCCAGCAGCGCCCGGGATGCTAATTCACCCCTCCACTTT. The chain is built from TRBV11-2 and TRBJ1-6; no definite D call. The germline gives CDR1 SGHAT, CDR2 FQNNGV. The CDR3 covers 14 residues. V dropped 5 bases and J dropped 6 bases, with 11 bases sitting between them.